The entry that follows covers one T cell receptor (beta chain) sequence. The repertoire was sequenced with immunoSEQ multiplex PCR; TCRdb's copy has only in-frame clones and lacks some. The sample lists 150,000 to 160,000 clones; 80% were seen once. This record belongs to a study of blood T cell repertoires in COVID-19. This clonotype was sampled from a man aged 60 to 69 with acute or convalescent COVID-19. Material for sequencing was peripheral blood.

CDR3 in amino acids: CASRDSKGEQYF. For the CDR3, the DNA is TGTGCCAGCAGGGACTCGAAGGGCGAGCAGTACTTC. The V call is TRBV28, the J call TRBJ2-7, with D possibly TRBD2 on 5 matching bases. The germline V and J ends were trimmed by 6 bases and 6 bases, with 12 bases remaining between them. Germline V gene sequence: CDR1 MDHEN, CDR2 SYDVKM. This CDR3 has 12 residues.